The 27 T cell receptor beta chains presented below share a single source sample, sequenced in a study of a mutant IDH1 vaccine in newly diagnosed glioma (dated by TCRdb to about 2021). According to the study, the label for this sample's time point signals: baseline, week 1 (first vaccination visit). This specimen's treatment or condition label, interpreted: pre-vaccination baseline after standard-of-care therapy. Receptor libraries were prepared by the immunoSEQ multiplex PCR assay. TCRdb re-hosts the immuneACCESS table, in-frame sequences only. Its copies lack some clones; in the studies checked, an unresolved V gene accounts for under half of them, and the cause for the rest is not known. For this sample there are some 100,000 clones; 83% appear just once. Of the sample, approximately 7.4% falls within the top ten clones. This material consisted of PBMCs, taken from a glioma patient treated with radiotherapy, temozolomide or both. All receptors derive from a woman aged 50 to 60 with glioma.

As concerns this clone: The same CDR3 arises from other DNA sequences in this sample as well. The chain has TRBV5-4 and TRBJ2-7; tentatively, D is TRBD1 or TRBD2 (7 bases each). The ends were cut back, 0 bases at V and 4 bases at J, with 11 bases in the middle. Germline V gives CDR1 SGHNT, CDR2 YYREEE (reference sequence). The CDR3 contains 14 residues. The CDR3 nucleotides read TGTGCCAGCAGCTTGGGGCAGGGGGGGTACGAGCAGTACTTC. Amino acids: CASSLGQGGYEQYF. Full variable domain (rest looked up from reference TRBV5-4 and TRBJ2-7): ETGVTQSPTHLIKTRGQQVTLRCSSQSGHNTVSWYQQALGQGPQFIFQYYREEENGRGNFPPRFSGLQFPNYSSELNVNALELDDSALYLCASSLGQGGYEQYFGPGTRLTVT.

V and J are TRBV5-1 and TRBJ1-2, with D uncertain. The ends were cut back, 1 base at V and 2 bases at J, with 6 bases in the middle. Germline V gene sequence: CDR1 SGHRS, CDR2 YFSETQ. The CDR3 consists of 13 residues. Written as DNA, the CDR3 is TGCGCCAGCAGCTTGACGGAGAACTATGGCTACACCTTC. The encoded protein is CASSLTENYGYTF.

This CDR3 reads CASSERSGNTGELFF. CDR3 DNA sequence: TGTGCCAGCAGTGAGAGGAGCGGGAACACCGGGGAGCTGTTTTTT. The chain uses TRBV6-1 and TRBJ2-2, with TRBD2 as a possible D gene (5 bases). CDR3 size: 15 residues. V was pared by 3 bases and J by 1 base, with 9 bases between. Germline V gene sequence: CDR1 MNHNS, CDR2 SASEGT.

V gene TRBV4-1 combines with J gene TRBJ2-7; 7 bases agree with TRBD1. V was pared by 4 bases and J by 0 bases, with 9 bases of the junction left unmatched. CDR1 and CDR2 (germline): MGHRA, YSYEKL. The CDR3 sequence is 16 residues long. CDR3 amino acids: CASSPTGQVNSYEQYF. Written as DNA, the CDR3 is TGCGCCAGCAGCCCGACCGGACAGGTGAACTCCTACGAGCAGTACTTC.

This rearrangement joins TRBV7-3 to TRBJ2-1, with TRBD2 matching over 9 bases. This CDR3 region has 15 residues. Per the germline V gene, CDR1 is SGHTA and CDR2 is FQGTGA. V was pared by 2 bases and J by 6 bases, with 5 bases of the junction left unmatched. In nucleotides, the CDR3 is TGTGCCAGCAGCTTAGGCGGGGGGGCGATCAATGAGCAGTTCTTC. It is translated as CASSLGGGAINEQFF.

V gene TRBV9 combines with J gene TRBJ2-1; TRBD2 agrees at 12 bases. CDR3 length equals 15 residues. The ends lost 3 bases at V and 9 bases at J; junction bases unmatched: 7. Germline V gene sequence: CDR1 SGDLS, CDR2 YYNGEE. Here the CDR3 DNA reads TGTGCCAGCAGCGCTAGCGGGGGGGCCGGAAGTGAGCAGTTCTTC. It translates to CASSASGGAGSEQFF.

The chain combines TRBV4-2 with TRBJ2-3; D gene ambiguous. Germline V gives CDR1 LGHNA, CDR2 YNFKEQ. The length of the CDR3 is 16 residues. Trimming took 1 base from V and 3 from J, leaving 14 bases between them. The CDR3 loop reads CASSQAAALRTDTQYF. CDR3 nucleotide sequence: TGTGCCAGCAGCCAAGCGGCGGCGCTAAGGACAGATACGCAGTATTTT.

The V call is TRBV6-5, the J call TRBJ1-5, with 10 bases that match TRBD1. J was trimmed by 9 bases and V by 6 bases; bases with no gene match: 11. The CDR3 has 15 residues. Germline V lookup: CDR1 MNHEY, CDR2 SVGAGI. The CDR3: CASRTGTGASGPQHF. For the CDR3, the DNA is TGTGCCAGCAGGACCGGGACAGGGGCCTCAGGGCCCCAGCATTTT.

The rearrangement uses TRBV10-3 and TRBJ1-1, with D possibly matching TRBD1 (5 bases). V lost 6 bases and J 2 bases, leaving 25 bases between the germline ends. From germline, CDR1 is ENHRY and CDR2 SYGVKD. The CDR3 length is 18 residues. The CDR3 sequence: CAIRDKTGLNRANTEAFF. Here the CDR3 DNA reads TGTGCCATCAGGGACAAAACAGGTTTGAATAGAGCTAACACTGAAGCTTTCTTT.

The chain carries TRBV7-6 and TRBJ1-1; D is undetermined. Germline values: CDR1 SGHVS, CDR2 FNYEAQ. The CDR3 has 13 residues. With 4 bases removed from V and 7 bases from J, the gap between germline ends came to 13 bases. CDR3 loop: CASSSARDGEAFF. The DNA for the CDR3 is TGTGCCAGCAGCTCAGCGAGGGATGGTGAAGCTTTCTTT. Full variable domain (missing parts from reference TRBV7-6 and TRBJ1-1): GAGVSQSPRYKVTKRGQDVALRCDPISGHVSLYWYRQALGQGPEFLTYFNYEAQQDKSGLPNDRFSAERPEGSISTLTIQRTEQRDSAMYRCASSSARDGEAFFGQGTRLTVV.

V gene TRBV5-4 combines with J gene TRBJ1-4; 7 bases map to TRBD1. There are 15 residues in the CDR3. Germline V gene sequence: CDR1 SGHNT, CDR2 YYREEE (reference sequence). J gave up 2 bases and V 3 bases, and 4 bases lay outside the gene matches. CDR3 sequence reads: CASSWEGATNEKLFF. CDR3 DNA: TGTGCCAGCAGCTGGGAGGGGGCGACTAATGAAAAACTGTTTTTT.

The V and J genes are TRBV6-1 and TRBJ2-5; 8 bases match TRBD2. CDR1 is MNHNS and CDR2 is SASEGT in the germline V gene. J gave up 1 base and V 0 bases, and 4 bases lay outside the gene matches. The length of the CDR3 is 16 residues. The DNA for the CDR3 is TGTGCCAGCAGTGAAGCGAGTAGCGGGGTCCAAGAGACCCAGTACTTC. Protein sequence: CASSEASSGVQETQYF.

V usage is TRBV5-4 and J usage is TRBJ1-2; no clear D. CDR1 and CDR2 (germline): SGHNT, YYREEE (reference sequence). V dropped 0 bases and J dropped 4 bases, with 16 bases sitting between them. This CDR3 has 16 amino acids. In DNA, the CDR3 is TGTGCCAGCAGCTTGGCCAGGTCAACCGGCCTCTATGGCTACACCTTC. Residues: CASSLARSTGLYGYTF.

This chain joins TRBV9 and TRBJ2-7; 9 bases match TRBD1. There are 15 residues in the CDR3. With 2 bases clipped from V and 2 bases from J, the junction kept 5 bases outside the gene matches. Germline lookup yields CDR1 SGDLS and CDR2 YYNGEE. In DNA, the CDR3 is TGTGCCAGCAGCGTTTCTACAGGGGGCCCCTACGAGCAGTACTTC. Its translation: CASSVSTGGPYEQYF.

This clone is medium-sized. The chain has TRBV2 and TRBJ1-1; 10 nucleotides match TRBD1. The CDR3 totals 16 residues. Germline lookup yields CDR1 SNHLY and CDR2 FYNNEI. V lost 5 bases to trimming and J lost 4 bases; unmatched junction nucleotides: 10. In nucleotides, the CDR3 is TGTGCCAGCAGTCCCGGGACAGGGGCCTCGGGCACTGAAGCTTTCTTT. Encoded protein: CASSPGTGASGTEAFF.

V and J are TRBV6-1 and TRBJ1-5, with 7 bases aligning to TRBD1. The CDR3 has 15 amino acids. The germline CDR1 and CDR2 sequences are MNHNS and SASEGT. V lost 0 bases and J lost 9; bases outside the gene matches: 8. CDR3 sequence (DNA): TGTGCCAGCAGTGAAGCCACCCAGACAGGGAGGCCCCAGCATTTT. This encodes CASSEATQTGRPQHF.

V usage is TRBV19 and J usage is TRBJ2-6, with TRBD2 as a possible D gene (5 bases). The CDR3 sequence is 16 residues long. The ends were cut back, 3 bases at V and 2 bases at J, with 11 bases in the middle. Germline V CDR1 and CDR2: LNHDA, SQIVND (reference sequence). DNA of the CDR3: TGTGCCAGTAGTATTCTCTTCGGGACTGGGGCCAACGTCCTGACTTTC. Translating gives CASSILFGTGANVLTF. Based on the CDR3 plus reference TRBV19 and TRBJ2-6, the full variable domain is DGGITQSPKYLFRKEGQNVTLSCEQNLNHDAMYWYRQDPGQGLRLIYYSQIVNDFQKGDIAEGYSVSREKKESFPLTVTSAQKNPTAFYLCASSILFGTGANVLTFGAGSRLTVL.

The rearrangement links TRBV15 to TRBJ2-7; TRBD1 aligns across 8 bases. Germline CDR1 and CDR2: LNHNV and YYDKDF (reference sequence). With V trimmed by 5 bases and J by 7 bases, 7 bases remained unmatched. CDR3 length: 13 amino acids. The CDR3 DNA follows: TGTGCCACCAGCGCAGGGGGCGCGGATGAGCAGTACTTC. Amino acids: CATSAGGADEQYF.

The V and J genes are TRBV5-1 and TRBJ2-7; D uncertain. The CDR3 has 11 amino acids. The germline V gene encodes CDR1 SGHRS and CDR2 YFSETQ. V lost 3 bases to trimming and J lost 6 bases, with 7 bases between them. CDR3 residues: CASSSSLEQYF. CDR3 in DNA: TGCGCCAGCAGCTCCTCTCTCGAGCAGTACTTC.

The genes are TRBV9 and TRBJ1-1; a possible D gene is TRBD1 (5 bases). V shed 6 bases and J shed 1 base, with 13 bases lying between them. From germline, CDR1 is SGDLS and CDR2 YYNGEE. The CDR3 is made up of 14 amino acids. The CDR3 sequence is CASTPQGGNTEAFF. The DNA for the CDR3 is TGTGCCAGCACCCCCCAGGGAGGGAACACTGAAGCTTTCTTT.

The chain has TRBV21-1 and TRBJ2-7. TRBV21-1 corresponds to a pseudogene. The CDR3 has 11 amino acids. Here the CDR3 reads CASSKVYEQYF. The CDR3 bases are TGTGCCAGCAGCAAAGTCTACGAGCAGTACTTC.

The V call is TRBV5-5, the J call TRBJ1-3; D is uncertain. This CDR3 comprises 15 residues. V was shortened by 0 bases and J by 0 bases, with 7 bases between the two germline ends. From germline, CDR1 is SGHKS and CDR2 YYEKEE (reference sequence). The CDR3 DNA follows: TGTGCCAGCAGCTTGGGATCGTCCTCTGGAAACACCATATATTTT. Translating it yields CASSLGSSSGNTIYF.

The rearrangement joins TRBV5-1 to TRBJ1-4; D call uncertain. V lost 3 bases and J 7 bases, leaving 19 bases between the germline ends. Germline loops: CDR1 SGHRS, CDR2 YFSETQ. The CDR3 spans 16 residues. This chain's CDR3 is CASSSIYDLGVEKLFF. CDR3 DNA sequence: TGCGCCAGCAGCTCTATCTACGACCTGGGAGTTGAAAAACTGTTTTTT.

The chain joins TRBV7-2 to TRBJ1-5; D is unresolved. V lost 0 bases, J lost 4 bases, and 7 bases lay in between. This CDR3 is built from 14 residues. CDR1 and CDR2 from the germline V gene are SGHTA and FQGNSA. CDR3 region: CASSLAGPNQPQHF. The CDR3 DNA follows: TGTGCCAGCAGCTTAGCGGGCCCTAATCAGCCCCAGCATTTT.

The chain couples TRBV7-9 to TRBJ1-4, with 8 nucleotides matching TRBD1. Per the germline V gene, CDR1 is SEHNR and CDR2 is FQNEAQ (reference sequence). CDR3 length: 15 amino acids. Unmatched junction bases numbered 9, after V lost 5 bases and J lost 7 bases. The CDR3 region is CASSPDRGRPEKLFF. CDR3 bases: TGTGCCAGCAGCCCTGACAGGGGTCGGCCTGAAAAACTGTTTTTT.

J is TRBJ2-7 and V is TRBV11-3; D not resolved. Trimming took off 2 bases at V and 2 bases at J, with 4 bases between the two ends. The CDR3 length is 12 residues. Germline lookup yields CDR1 SGHNT and CDR2 YENEEA. CDR3 in amino acids: CASSLPPYEQYF. The DNA for the CDR3 is TGTGCCAGCAGCTTACCCCCCTACGAGCAGTACTTC.

The chain carries TRBV18 and TRBJ2-2; no reliable D call. Trimming shortened V by 3 bases and J by 4 bases, and 12 bases separated the two germline ends. The CDR3 contains 15 residues. Germline V CDR1 and CDR2: KGHSH, LQKENI. This chain's CDR3 is CASSPGRESTGELFF. CDR3 in DNA: TGTGCCAGCTCACCGGGCAGAGAGAGCACCGGGGAGCTGTTTTTT.